This T cell receptor beta chain is drawn from a study of blood T cell repertoires in COVID-19. For the study at large: PBMCs, B-cell-depleted T cells, or T cells were the source of the cDNA or gDNA that made up the material.

V lost 0 bases to trimming and J lost 4 bases, with 8 bases between them. The V gene's germline CDR1 is SGHTA and CDR2 FQGNSA. This CDR3 spans 14 amino acids. Authors' analysis steps: Scientists estimated how many nucleated cells there were by amplifying reference gene primers. Data came from immunoSEQ multiplex PCR; TCRdb stores just in-frame clones and leaves some out. The V and J calls and the clone size are those of that table, but D and trimming were determined from the DNA. The data contain around 200,000 clones, 85% of them singletons. Everyone who took part was about 18 to 90 years old, and they came from about 23 US areas. Researchers sorted participants into cohorts using their self-reported clinical history.

This TCR was sampled from a man aged 35-49 years who had recovered from COVID-19. The chain uses TRBV7-2 and TRBJ2-3; D gene unclear. Sequencing used PBMCs or T cells enriched from blood (not recorded which). As DNA, the CDR3 is TGTGCCAGCAGCTTAGCCGTGGGCCCAGATACGCAGTATTTT. This encodes CASSLAVGPDTQYF.